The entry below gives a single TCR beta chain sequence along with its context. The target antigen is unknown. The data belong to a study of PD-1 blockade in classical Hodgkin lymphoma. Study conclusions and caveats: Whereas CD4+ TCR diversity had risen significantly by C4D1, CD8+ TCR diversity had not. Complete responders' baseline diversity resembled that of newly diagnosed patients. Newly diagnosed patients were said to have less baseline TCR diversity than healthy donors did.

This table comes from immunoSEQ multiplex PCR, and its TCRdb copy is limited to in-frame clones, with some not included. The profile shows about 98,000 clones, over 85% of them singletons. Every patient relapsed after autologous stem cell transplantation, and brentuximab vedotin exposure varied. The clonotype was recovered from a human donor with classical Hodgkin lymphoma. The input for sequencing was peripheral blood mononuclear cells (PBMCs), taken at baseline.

The CDR3 loop reads CASRWVAGGSETQYF. CDR3 nucleotides: TGCGCCAGCCGCTGGGTGGCGGGAGGGTCGGAGACCCAGTACTTC. This chain joins TRBV5-1 and TRBJ2-5, with 9 positions matching TRBD2. The CDR3 is 15 residues long. Germline V gives CDR1 SGHRS, CDR2 YFSETQ. V was pared by 7 bases and J by 5 bases, with 12 bases of the junction left unmatched.